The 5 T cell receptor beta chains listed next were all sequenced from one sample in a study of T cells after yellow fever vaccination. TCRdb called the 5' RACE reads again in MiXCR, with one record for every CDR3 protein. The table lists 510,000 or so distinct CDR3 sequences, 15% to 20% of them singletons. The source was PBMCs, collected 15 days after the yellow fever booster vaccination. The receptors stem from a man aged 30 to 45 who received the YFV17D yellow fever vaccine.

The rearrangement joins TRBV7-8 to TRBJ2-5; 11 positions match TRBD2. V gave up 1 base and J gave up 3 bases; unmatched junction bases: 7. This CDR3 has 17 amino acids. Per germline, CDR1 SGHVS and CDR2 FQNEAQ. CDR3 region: CASSLEATSGRKETQYF. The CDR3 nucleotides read TGTGCCAGCAGCTTAGAGGCTACTAGCGGGAGAAAAGAGACCCAGTACTTC.

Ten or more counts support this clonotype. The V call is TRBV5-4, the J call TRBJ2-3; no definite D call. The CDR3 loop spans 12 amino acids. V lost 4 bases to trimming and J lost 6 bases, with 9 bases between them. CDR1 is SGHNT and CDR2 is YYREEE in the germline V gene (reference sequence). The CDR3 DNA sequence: TGTGCCAGCAGCCTACTCATGGATACGCAGTATTTT. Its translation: CASSLLMDTQYF. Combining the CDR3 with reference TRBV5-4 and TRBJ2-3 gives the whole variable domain ETGVTQSPTHLIKTRGQQVTLRCSSQSGHNTVSWYQQALGQGPQFIFQYYREEENGRGNFPPRFSGLQFPNYSSELNVNALELDDSALYLCASSLLMDTQYFGPGTRLTVL.

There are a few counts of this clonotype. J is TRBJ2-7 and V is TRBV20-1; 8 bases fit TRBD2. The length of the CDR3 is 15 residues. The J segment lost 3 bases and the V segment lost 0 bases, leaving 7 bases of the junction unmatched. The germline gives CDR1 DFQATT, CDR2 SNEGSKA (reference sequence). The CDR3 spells CSARDRGGLYYEQYF. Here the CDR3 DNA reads TGCAGTGCTAGAGATCGGGGGGGACTTTACTACGAGCAGTACTTC.

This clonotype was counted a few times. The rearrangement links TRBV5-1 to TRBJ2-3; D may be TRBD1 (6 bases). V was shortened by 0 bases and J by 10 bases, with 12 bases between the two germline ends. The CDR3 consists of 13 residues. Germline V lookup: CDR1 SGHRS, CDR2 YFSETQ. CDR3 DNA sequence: TGCGCCAGCAGCTTGGGACAGGAAGGATCGCAGTATTTT. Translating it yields CASSLGQEGSQYF.

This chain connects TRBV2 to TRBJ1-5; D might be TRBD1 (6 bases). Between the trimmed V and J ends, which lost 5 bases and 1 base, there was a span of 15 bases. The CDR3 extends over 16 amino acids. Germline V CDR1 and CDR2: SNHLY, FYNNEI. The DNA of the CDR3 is TGTGCCAGCAGTAGAATGAGAGGGGGGAGCAATCAGCCCCAGCATTTT. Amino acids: CASSRMRGGSNQPQHF.